This T cell receptor beta chain was obtained from a study of radiotherapy plus CTLA-4 blockade in lung cancer. Deletions cut 8 bases from V and 1 base from J, with 10 bases between. Germline assignment: CDR1 MNHNS and CDR2 SASEGT. The CDR3 covers 13 residues. Sequenced by immunoSEQ multiplex PCR; TCRdb stores in-frame clones only, minus some. This sample has some 70,000 clones, with 70% to 80% found just once. The chain uses TRBV6-1 and TRBJ2-3; D remains ambiguous. This TCR was recovered from a human donor with non-small cell lung cancer who had a complete response to radiotherapy plus ipilimumab. The sample was peripheral blood, taken from a patient treated with radiotherapy plus ipilimumab. DNA for the CDR3: TGTGCCAGCTCCCAGACCCGCACAGATACGCAGTATTTT. Residues: CASSQTRTDTQYF.